One sample yielded the 29 T cell receptor beta chains listed below, sequenced in a study of T cells expressing NK-cell markers. TCRdb processed the 5' RACE reads again and assigns one entry to each CDR3 protein, with no DNA. The ten top clones account for 6% to 9.5%, within a sample of 400,000 to 450,000 distinct CDR3 sequences. What was sequenced was blood T cells: a sorted CD56 or NKG2C T cell subset, CD4+ or CD8+ T cells, or bulk PBMC T cells (not recorded which). The receptors were sampled from a woman aged 18 to 75 in good health.

The CDR3 spells CASSQQGAGARANVLTF. The chain joins TRBV4-3 to TRBJ2-6; the TCRdb call, TRBD1, lacks DNA for checking. CDR1 and CDR2 from the germline V gene are LGHNA and YSLEER. CDR3 size: 17 residues.

V and J are TRBV20-1 and TRBJ1-2; the TCRdb D gene call, TRBD1, has no DNA to confirm it. In germline, CDR1 is DFQATT, CDR2 SNEGSKA (reference sequence). This CDR3 contains 13 residues. The CDR3: CSAREGAGGGYTF.

This chain uses TRBV5-1 with TRBJ2-7; TCRdb picks TRBD2, but there is no DNA to check that call. In germline, CDR1 is SGHRS, CDR2 YFSETQ. The CDR3 consists of 16 residues. CDR3: CASSLEGLAGYYEQYF.

The rearrangement joins TRBV9 to TRBJ2-2; TCRdb lists TRBD1, though no DNA is available to test this call. Looked up from germline, CDR1 is SGDLS and CDR2 is YYNGEE. The CDR3 totals 14 residues. CDR3 sequence reads: CASSVEGGTGELFF.

The chain has TRBV11-2 and TRBJ2-3. Germline V gene lookup returns CDR1 SGHAT and CDR2 FQNNGV. CDR3 length: 15 residues. This CDR3 reads CASSLGGYGTDTQYF. Filled out from reference TRBV11-2 and TRBJ2-3, the complete variable domain reads EAGVAQSPRYKIIEKRQSVAFWCNPISGHATLYWYQQILGQGPKLLIQFQNNGVVDDSQLPKDRFSAERLKGVDSTLKIQPAKLEDSAVYLCASSLGGYGTDTQYFGPGTRLTVL.

The rearrangement joins TRBV21-1 to TRBJ2-1; TCRdb indicates TRBD2, and absent DNA this call remains unverified. TRBV21-1 has pseudogene status. The CDR3 has 20 amino acids. This chain's CDR3 is CASSHPSRALVGPYYNEQFF.

V gene TRBV7-2 combines with J gene TRBJ2-7; checking the TCRdb D call of TRBD2 is not possible without DNA. The CDR3 contains 16 residues. The germline gives CDR1 SGHTA, CDR2 FQGNSA. CDR3 sequence reads: CASSLGPGTSGYEQYF.

This rearrangement joins TRBV5-1 to TRBJ2-1; TCRdb's D call, TRBD2, is unchecked because there is no DNA. This CDR3 region has 15 residues. The V gene's germline CDR1 is SGHRS and CDR2 YFSETQ. CDR3 sequence: CASSLVGSGSNEQFF.

V gene TRBV4-2 combines with J gene TRBJ2-7. Germline CDR1 LGHNA, CDR2 YNFKEQ. CDR3 length: 11 residues. CDR3 in amino acids: CASSQAREQYF.

V usage is TRBV27 and J usage is TRBJ2-1. Germline V gene lookup returns CDR1 MNHEY and CDR2 SMNVEV (reference sequence). The CDR3 has 14 residues. The CDR3 loop reads CASSSTPAANEQFF.

The rearrangement joins TRBV12-3 or TRBV12-4 to TRBJ2-2; lacking DNA, the TRBD2 call made by TCRdb goes unchecked. The CDR3 runs to 15 residues. CDR3 residues: CASTRLAGRTGELFF.

The V gene is TRBV28, the J gene TRBJ2-1; TCRdb selects TRBD2, and the lack of DNA leaves this call unchecked. CDR1 is MDHEN, CDR2 SYDVKM, per germline. CDR3 size: 15 residues. The CDR3 here is CASSRRPAGYNEQFF.

The chain couples TRBV7-2 to TRBJ2-1; there is no DNA to check the TCRdb D call of TRBD2. CDR3 length: 16 amino acids. Germline CDR1 and CDR2: SGHTA and FQGNSA. The CDR3 loop reads CASSLLSGNSYNEQFF.

The chain combines TRBV30 with TRBJ2-1; TCRdb's D call of TRBD1 is untestable without DNA. Germline CDR1 and CDR2: GTSNPN and SVGIG (reference sequence). The CDR3 is 15 residues long. The CDR3 reads CAWSVGTGALDEQFF.

The chain carries TRBV7-9 and TRBJ2-5. CDR3 size: 14 residues. CDR1 is SEHNR and CDR2 is FQNEAQ in the germline V gene (reference sequence). This chain's CDR3 is CASSPTASQETQYF.

V gene TRBV19 combines with J gene TRBJ2-5. CDR3 size: 13 residues. Germline CDR1 LNHDA, CDR2 SQIVND (reference sequence). This CDR3 reads CASRVRLQETQYF.

The V gene is TRBV15, the J gene TRBJ2-5; TCRdb reports TRBD2, a call that lacks DNA to check it against. This CDR3 is 13 amino acids long. Per the germline V gene, CDR1 is LNHNV and CDR2 is YYDKDF (reference sequence). CDR3 sequence: CATSTLPGGTQYF.

The CDR3 loop is CASSQPGNSPLHF. The chain links TRBV3-1 to TRBJ1-6; without DNA, the TCRdb call of TRBD1 cannot be checked. CDR3 length: 13 residues. Germline V gene sequence: CDR1 LGHDT, CDR2 YNNKEL (reference sequence).

The chain is built from TRBV24-1 and TRBJ2-1; TCRdb lists TRBD1, though no DNA is available to test this call. The CDR3 consists of 14 residues. Germline CDR1 KGHDR, CDR2 SFDVKD. The chain's CDR3 is CATSDSGEYNEQFF.

The chain recombines TRBV19 with TRBJ2-5; TCRdb selects TRBD1, and the lack of DNA leaves this call unchecked. CDR1 LNHDA and CDR2 SQIVND come from the germline V gene (reference sequence). CDR3 length equals 14 residues. CDR3 residues: CASTKDRAQETQYF.

The rearrangement joins TRBV19 to TRBJ2-2; the TCRdb D gene call, TRBD2, has no DNA to confirm it. The CDR3 extends over 16 amino acids. Germline V CDR1 and CDR2: LNHDA, SQIVND (reference sequence). The CDR3: CASSIWLVGNTGELFF.

This chain links TRBV7-8 with TRBJ2-5. This CDR3 has 12 residues. Germline-derived CDR1 and CDR2 are SGHVS and FQNEAQ. CDR3: CASSLATKTQYF.

The rearrangement uses TRBV11-2 and TRBJ2-1; TCRdb reports TRBD2, a call that lacks DNA to check it against. Germline loops: CDR1 SGHAT, CDR2 FQNNGV. The CDR3 extends over 17 amino acids. This CDR3 reads CASSPGLAVRGYNEQFF.

The V call is TRBV7-2, the J call TRBJ2-3; absent DNA, TCRdb's TRBD1 call cannot be checked. The CDR3 is made up of 16 amino acids. From germline, CDR1 is SGHTA and CDR2 FQGNSA. Here the CDR3 reads CASSPLGGARGDTQYF. Full variable domain (rest looked up from reference TRBV7-2 and TRBJ2-3): GAGVSQSPSNKVTEKGKDVELRCDPISGHTALYWYRQSLGQGLEFLIYFQGNSAPDKSGLPSDRFSAERTGGSVSTLTIQRTQQEDSAVYLCASSPLGGARGDTQYFGPGTRLTVL.

V usage is TRBV7-9 and J usage is TRBJ2-1; TCRdb lists TRBD1, though no DNA is available to test this call. Germline CDR1 is SEHNR and CDR2 is FQNEAQ (reference sequence). The CDR3 is 14 amino acids. This chain's CDR3 is CASSQGQTYNEQFF. Supplemented by reference TRBV7-9 and TRBJ2-1, the full variable domain reads DTGVSQNPRHKITKRGQNVTFRCDPISEHNRLYWYRQTLGQGPEFLTYFQNEAQLEKSRLLSDRFSAERPKGSFSTLEIQRTEQGDSAMYLCASSQGQTYNEQFFGPGTRLTVL.

J is TRBJ2-2 and V is TRBV6-2 or TRBV6-3; checking the TCRdb D call of TRBD2 is not possible without DNA. The CDR3 runs 14 residues. Germline V CDR1 and CDR2: MNHEY, SVGEGT. The CDR3 sequence: CASIWSGGTGELFF.

V is TRBV12-3 or TRBV12-4 and J is TRBJ2-7; checking the TCRdb D call of TRBD1 is not possible without DNA. The CDR3 sequence is 13 residues long. The CDR3 is CASTPGTHYEQYF.

The chain employs TRBV12-3 or TRBV12-4 and TRBJ2-4; TCRdb calls TRBD2, which cannot be checked without DNA. There are 16 residues in the CDR3. CDR3 sequence reads: CASSSQERGRVNIQYF.

The chain uses TRBV7-8 and TRBJ2-2; lacking DNA, the TRBD2 call made by TCRdb goes unchecked. CDR1 SGHVS and CDR2 FQNEAQ come from the germline V gene. The CDR3 consists of 19 residues. CDR3 residues: CASSLAEREASGFGGELFF.